This T cell receptor (beta chain) is from a study of T cells in Graves' hyperthyroidism and ophthalmopathy. This clonotype was seen repeatedly, ten times or more. In patients aged 18 to 65, hyperthyroidism was newly diagnosed, with duration under 2 months. Diagnostic assessment was based on clinical symptoms, serum thyroxine and TRAb, thyroid ultrasound and orbital computed tomography. The PBMCs had their origin in 10 ml of fresh peripheral blood. There were TCR beta CDR3 regions amplified from RNA transcripts. An initial round of RT-PCR targeting the TCR CDR3 relied on the HTBI primer set. One entry per CDR3 protein, called by TCRdb with MiXCR from the multiplex PCR reads. The sample lists some 300,000 distinct CDR3 sequences; roughly 15% were seen once. The receptor was derived from a man under 40 with Graves' hyperthyroidism. The source material was blood.

CDR3 bases: TGTGCCATCAGTGGTACGTCGAGGGAAACGGCGATCTACACTGAAGCTTTCTTT. Translated, it gives CAISGTSRETAIYTEAFF. The chain couples TRBV10-3 to TRBJ1-1; D gene ambiguous. This CDR3 region has 18 residues. V was cut by 4 bases and J by 3 bases, with 24 bases left in between. The germline V gene has CDR1 ENHRY and CDR2 SYGVKD.